The TCR beta chain under discussion was sequenced for a study of cytomegalovirus exposure and HLA in healthy donors. PCR primers comprised 60 Vbeta and 13 Jbeta primers. Sequencing used immunoSEQ multiplex PCR; TCRdb keeps in-frame clones, though not all of them. The profile covers around 170,000 clones, with approximately 82% appearing a single time and approximately 1.5% taken by the ten largest. There are 12 residues in the CDR3. The germline CDR1 and CDR2 sequences are SGDLS and YYNGEE. The ends were cut back, 4 bases at V and 14 bases at J, with 17 bases in the middle. Notes on this clone: Its target is not known.

Study-wide findings and caveats: An apparent linkage of common viral pathogens to several of the most significant clusters emerged in a later analysis. Cytomegalovirus status, reportedly, was diagnosed with high specificity and sensitivity by the classifier.

The sequence came from a male donor in good health and CMV-seronegative. The V call is TRBV9, the J call TRBJ2-3; the D gene is possibly TRBD2 (5 bases). Sequencing used PBMCs. CDR3 in DNA: TGTGCCAGCAGCCCCCCTAGCTCAAGGAGGTATTTT. This sequence encodes CASSPPSSRRYF.